Presented here are 7 T cell receptor beta chains from one specimen sequenced in a study of shared clonotypes between healthy human individuals. The method was immunoSEQ multiplex PCR; TCRdb's version includes in-frame clones alone and lacks a portion of them. The sample holds 470,000 or so clones; 81% are singletons and the top ten take roughly an eighth. Sequenced material: PBMCs. These receptors came from a woman aged 40 to 50 in good health. Some clones in this sample may be carry-over from other donors' samples.

This CDR3 is CAISPTGAGEQYF. CDR3 nucleotides: TGTGCCATCAGCCCGACAGGGGCGGGCGAGCAGTACTTC. This chain joins TRBV10-3 and TRBJ2-7, with 8 bases fitting TRBD1. Germline lookup yields CDR1 ENHRY and CDR2 SYGVKD. This CDR3 contains 13 residues. The trim removed 6 bases at V and 6 bases at J, leaving 7 bases unmatched.

This chain uses TRBV4-3 with TRBJ2-6; D is possibly TRBD1 (5 bases). Per germline, CDR1 LGHNA and CDR2 YSLEER. This CDR3 is built from 18 residues. Trimming removed 1 base from V and 0 bases from J, with 13 bases in between. The CDR3 protein is CASSQVRTSNSGANVLTF. As DNA, the CDR3 is TGCGCCAGCAGCCAAGTTAGGACATCAAACTCTGGGGCCAACGTCCTGACTTTC.

The chain employs TRBV7-9 and TRBJ2-7, with 7 positions matching TRBD1. CDR3 length equals 13 residues. V was clipped by 5 bases and J by 2 bases; unmatched bases: 3. Germline CDR1 SEHNR, CDR2 FQNEAQ (reference sequence). DNA for the CDR3: TGTGCCAGCAGCCTGGACAGGACCTACGAGCAGTACTTC. Its protein is CASSLDRTYEQYF.

The chain joins TRBV11-2 to TRBJ2-5, with no clear D. The CDR3 has 15 amino acids. Trimming stripped 2 bases from V and 2 bases from J, with 12 bases between. CDR1 SGHAT and CDR2 FQNNGV come from the germline V gene. The CDR3 region has the DNA TGTGCCAGCAGCTTATCTCTTGGGGAACAAGAGACCCAGTACTTC. Residues: CASSLSLGEQETQYF.

As regards this clone: This likely reflects a read error, since a far larger clone is one base away. CDR3: CASSLLVYERQYF. CDR3 coding DNA: TGTGCCAGCAGTCTTCTAGTCTACGAGCGGCAGTACTTC. The gene calls are TRBV28 and TRBJ2-7, with D unresolved. The germline V and J ends were trimmed by 5 bases and 9 bases, with 17 bases remaining between them. There are 13 residues in the CDR3. CDR1 is MDHEN and CDR2 is SYDVKM in the germline V gene.

This chain connects TRBV4-1 to TRBJ2-7, with D perhaps TRBD1 (6 bases). Trimming took off 1 base at V and 5 bases at J, with 18 bases between the two ends. Germline assignment: CDR1 MGHRA and CDR2 YSYEKL. The CDR3 loop spans 16 amino acids. This chain's CDR3 is CASSQVAGVVFHEQYF. As DNA, the CDR3 is TGCGCCAGCAGCCAAGTCGCAGGGGTGGTTTTTCACGAGCAGTACTTC.

On this clone itself: This is likely an artifact of a read error, given a far larger clone one base away. Other DNA sequences in the same sample also yield this CDR3. The chain employs TRBV25-1 and TRBJ2-7; 8 nucleotides match TRBD1. Per germline, CDR1 MGHDK and CDR2 SYGVNS. This CDR3 spans 14 amino acids. CDR3 nucleotides: TGTGCTAGCGGCGGACAGGGTCGATCCTACGAGCAGTACTTC. It codes for CASGGQGRSYEQYF.